These 14 T cell receptor beta chains were all obtained from the same sample, sequenced in a study of blood T cells in healthy people across ages. With a J-beta primer mix and a sample-barcoded 5' primer, a second PCR ran about 7 to 12 cycles. MiXCR was run by TCRdb on the 5' RACE reads, yielding one entry per CDR3 protein. In the table there are about 1.4 million distinct CDR3 sequences, approximately 63% of which are singletons. Source material: blood. The receptors shown here come from a young man in good health.

This chain connects TRBV20-1 to TRBJ2-5, with 8 bases that match TRBD2. CDR1 is DFQATT, CDR2 SNEGSKA, per germline (reference sequence). There are 18 residues in the CDR3. The V segment lost 0 bases and the J segment 5 bases; nucleotides outside the gene matches: 17. The CDR3 region is CSARDLRWLAGFRETQYF. The CDR3 nucleotides are TGCAGTGCTAGAGATCTGCGATGGTTAGCGGGATTTCGGGAGACCCAGTACTTC.

This chain connects TRBV12-3 or TRBV12-4 to TRBJ2-6, with a possible D match to TRBD1 (5 bases). V lost 2 bases and J lost 2, with 10 bases in between. This CDR3 has 16 amino acids. CDR3 nucleotides: TGTGCCAGCAGTTTATGTCGACAGCCTGGGGCCAACGTCCTGACTTTC. The encoded protein is CASSLCRQPGANVLTF.

This chain joins TRBV4-1 and TRBJ2-1, with 9 bases matching TRBD2. Germline CDR1 is MGHRA and CDR2 is YSYEKL. Trimming removed 1 base from V and 1 base from J; junction bases left unmatched: 14. This CDR3 has 20 amino acids. CDR3 residues: CASSQGGGSGSLPSYNEQFF. The DNA of the CDR3 is TGCGCCAGCAGCCAAGGTGGTGGTAGCGGGAGCCTCCCGTCCTACAATGAGCAGTTCTTC.

The rearrangement joins TRBV15 to TRBJ2-5; TRBD2 might be the D (6 bases). The CDR3 extends over 17 amino acids. In germline, CDR1 is LNHNV, CDR2 YYDKDF (reference sequence). Trimming pared 1 base from V and 2 bases from J, leaving 17 bases between. In nucleotides, the CDR3 is TGTGCCACCAGCAGAGTCGTAGTACGGGGGTGGCAAGAGACCCAGTACTTC. Its translation: CATSRVVVRGWQETQYF.

This chain links TRBV27 with TRBJ2-5, with TRBD2 as a possible D gene (6 bases). The J call may be incorrect, as the DNA end agrees better with TRBJ2-7. There are 15 residues in the CDR3. Looked up from germline, CDR1 is MNHEY and CDR2 is SMNVEV (reference sequence). This chain's CDR3 is CASSVTGVGGYEQYF. CDR3 nucleotide sequence: TGTGCCAGCAGTGTGACGGGGGTCGGAGGGTACGAGCAGTACTTC.

This clonotype turned up a few times. The genes are TRBV12-3 or TRBV12-4 and TRBJ1-5; maybe TRBD1 (6 bases). The length of the CDR3 is 13 residues. Trimming cost V 5 bases and J 5 bases, with 10 bases left between them. CDR3 DNA sequence: TGTGCCAGCAGTCAGCACAGGGATCAGCCCCAGCATTTT. Residues: CASSQHRDQPQHF.

This sequence joins TRBV19 and TRBJ1-5; the D gene is possibly TRBD1 (6 bases). The germline gives CDR1 LNHDA, CDR2 SQIVND (reference sequence). V was cut by 9 bases and J by 3 bases, with 12 bases left in between. This CDR3 region has 13 residues. CDR3: CASTGQNNQPQHF. DNA for the CDR3: TGTGCCAGCACTGGACAGAACAATCAGCCCCAGCATTTT.

The chain combines TRBV24-1 with TRBJ2-3, with TRBD2 identical over 7 bases. This CDR3 contains 15 residues. Germline CDR1 KGHDR, CDR2 SFDVKD. With V trimmed by 2 bases and J by 3 bases, 4 bases remained unmatched. The CDR3 loop reads CATSDSRTRTDTQYF. The DNA of the CDR3 is TGTGCCACCAGTGATTCACGGACTAGGACAGATACGCAGTATTTT.

This rearrangement joins TRBV2 to TRBJ1-5, with 9 bases lining up with TRBD1. From germline, CDR1 is SNHLY and CDR2 FYNNEI. This CDR3 spans 14 amino acids. With V trimmed by 8 bases and J by 4 bases, 6 bases remained unmatched. CDR3 DNA sequence: TGTGCCAGCGAAACCGGACAGGGGAATCAGCCCCAGCATTTT. Translating gives CASETGQGNQPQHF.

The chain joins TRBV4-2 to TRBJ1-2; D unresolved. Per the germline V gene, CDR1 is LGHNA and CDR2 is YNFKEQ. V was pared by 0 bases and J by 1 base, with 12 bases between. The CDR3 covers 16 residues. The CDR3 coding sequence is TGTGCCAGCAGCCAAGATCTCGGCGACTATAACTATGGCTACACCTTC. Translating it yields CASSQDLGDYNYGYTF.

This clonotype occurred a few times. V usage is TRBV25-1 and J usage is TRBJ1-2; D is perhaps TRBD1 (6 bases). V shed 2 bases and J shed 2 bases, with 18 bases lying between them. CDR1 and CDR2 from the germline V gene are MGHDK and SYGVNS. This CDR3 spans 17 amino acids. The DNA for the CDR3 is TGTGCCAGCAGTGAAAAGGACAGCACACTTTTCAACTATGGCTACACCTTC. It is translated as CASSEKDSTLFNYGYTF.

J is TRBJ1-4 and V is TRBV21-1; the D call TRBD1 from the table was never checked on the DNA. TRBV21-1 is given as a pseudogene. This CDR3 comprises 22 residues. For the CDR3, the DNA is TGTGCCAGCAGCAAAGAGGTGACGGGACAGGGGGCCGGGACCGCCGCGCATGAAAAACTGTTTTTT. It encodes CASSKEVTGQGAGTAAHEKLFF.

The chain combines TRBV4-1 with TRBJ1-6; 9 positions agree with TRBD1. Per germline, CDR1 MGHRA and CDR2 YSYEKL. V lost 3 bases and J lost 10; bases outside the gene matches: 7. This CDR3 contains 15 residues. The CDR3, as DNA: TGCGCCAGCAGCCACGGAGGACAGGGGAGGTCACCCCTCCACTTT. This encodes CASSHGGQGRSPLHF.

The CDR3 is CASSQYGGGDTQYF. In DNA, the CDR3 is TGTGCCAGCAGTCAATATGGGGGCGGAGATACGCAGTATTTT. The chain recombines TRBV7-2 with TRBJ2-3; a weak D match, TRBD1 (6 bases). This CDR3 contains 14 residues. CDR1 is SGHTA and CDR2 is FQGNSA in the germline V gene. V was trimmed by 6 bases and J by 5 bases, leaving 15 bases between them.